This T cell receptor (beta chain) was retrieved from a study of molecular identifiers for immune sequencing clone quantification. Study details: Naive CD8 RNA (around 20,000 or 100,000 cells) was divided into five aliquots, with four sequenced.

MiXCR, run by TCRdb on the PCR reads, gives a single entry per CDR3 protein. The sample has 490,000 or so distinct CDR3 sequences; about 22% are singletons. V dropped 4 bases and J dropped 1 base, with 14 bases sitting between them. CDR1 is SEHNR, CDR2 FQNEAQ, per germline (reference sequence). The CDR3 sequence is 15 residues long. This clonotype originated in a human donor in good health. Some libraries in this study had Jurkat cell RNA spiked in. The genes are TRBV7-9 and TRBJ2-7; D is uncertain. Sequencing used naive CD8+ T cells from blood, with Jurkat cell RNA spiked in. Subset in this sample: FACS-sorted CD8+CD4-CCR7+CD45RA+ naive T cells. CDR3 bases: TGTGCCAGCAGCTCTACAAGGAAAGGGTCCTACGAGCAGTACTTC. As protein: CASSSTRKGSYEQYF.